The clone carrying this T cell receptor (beta chain) was seen only once. These data originate in a study of blood T cells in healthy people across ages. Primed by a sample-barcoded 5' primer and a J-beta primer mix, a second PCR proceeded for roughly 6 to 12 cycles. TCRdb re-called the 5' RACE reads through MiXCR, storing one row per CDR3 protein. The data show 630,000 or so distinct CDR3 sequences, less than 40% seen once. This CDR3 is built from 12 residues. V was pared by 6 bases and J by 7 bases, with 10 bases between. Per the germline V gene, CDR1 is MNHEY and CDR2 is SVGAGI. The specimen was blood. The V gene is TRBV6-5, the J gene TRBJ1-5; D unclear. This receptor was obtained from a woman older than 75 in good health. Here the CDR3 DNA reads TGTGCCAGCAGGACGGGGATCCAGCCCCAGCATTTT. This codes for CASRTGIQPQHF.